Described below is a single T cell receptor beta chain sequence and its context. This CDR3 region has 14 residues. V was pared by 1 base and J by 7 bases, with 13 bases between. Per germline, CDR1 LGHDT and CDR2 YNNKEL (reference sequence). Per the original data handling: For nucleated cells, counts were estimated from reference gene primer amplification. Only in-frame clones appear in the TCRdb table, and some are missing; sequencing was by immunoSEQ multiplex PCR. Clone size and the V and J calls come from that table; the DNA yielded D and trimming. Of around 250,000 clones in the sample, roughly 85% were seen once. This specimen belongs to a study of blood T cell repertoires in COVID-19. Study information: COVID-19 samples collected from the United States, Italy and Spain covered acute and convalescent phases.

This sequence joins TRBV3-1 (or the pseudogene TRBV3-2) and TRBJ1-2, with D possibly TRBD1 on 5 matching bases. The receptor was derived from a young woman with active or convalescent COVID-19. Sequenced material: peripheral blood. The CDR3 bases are TGTGCCAGCAGCCAAGCCCCCAGGGCAGGTGGCTACACCTTC. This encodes CASSQAPRAGGYTF.